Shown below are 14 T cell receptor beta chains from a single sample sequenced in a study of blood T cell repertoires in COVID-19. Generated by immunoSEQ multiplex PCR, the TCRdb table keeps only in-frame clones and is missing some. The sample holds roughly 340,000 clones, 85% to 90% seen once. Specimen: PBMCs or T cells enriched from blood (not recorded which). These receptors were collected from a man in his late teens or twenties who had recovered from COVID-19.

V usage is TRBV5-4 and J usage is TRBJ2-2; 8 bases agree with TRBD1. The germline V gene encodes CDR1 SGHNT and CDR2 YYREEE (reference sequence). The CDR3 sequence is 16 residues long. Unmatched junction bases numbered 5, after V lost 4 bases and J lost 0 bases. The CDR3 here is CASSPGQGANTGELFF. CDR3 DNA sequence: TGTGCCAGCAGCCCCGGACAGGGAGCGAACACCGGGGAGCTGTTTTTT.

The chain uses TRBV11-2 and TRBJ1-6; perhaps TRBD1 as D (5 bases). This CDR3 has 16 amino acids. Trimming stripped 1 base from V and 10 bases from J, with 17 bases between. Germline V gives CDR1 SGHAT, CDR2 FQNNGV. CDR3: CASSLAFQGKGSPLHF. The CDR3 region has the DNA TGTGCCAGCAGCTTAGCCTTTCAGGGTAAAGGATCACCCCTCCACTTT.

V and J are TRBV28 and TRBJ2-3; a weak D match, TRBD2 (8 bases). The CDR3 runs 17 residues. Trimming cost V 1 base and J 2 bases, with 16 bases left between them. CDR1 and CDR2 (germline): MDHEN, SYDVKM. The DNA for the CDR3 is TGTGCCAGCAGTTTATCGGGGGGGAGGGGGCCCACAGATACGCAGTATTTT. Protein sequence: CASSLSGGRGPTDTQYF.

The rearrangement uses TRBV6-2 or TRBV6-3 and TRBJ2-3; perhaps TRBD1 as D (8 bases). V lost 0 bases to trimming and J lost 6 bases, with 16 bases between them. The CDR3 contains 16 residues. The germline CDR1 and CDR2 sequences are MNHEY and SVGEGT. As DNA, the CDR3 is TGTGCCAGCAGTTACTCTTCAACAGGGGGGGCTGATACGCAGTATTTT. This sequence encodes CASSYSSTGGADTQYF.

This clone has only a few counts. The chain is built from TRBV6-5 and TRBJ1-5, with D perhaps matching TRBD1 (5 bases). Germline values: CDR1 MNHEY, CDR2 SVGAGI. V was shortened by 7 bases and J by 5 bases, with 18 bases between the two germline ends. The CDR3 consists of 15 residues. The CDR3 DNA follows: TGTGCCAGCACCGGCCCGGGGGGTTCGGATCAGCCCCAGCATTTT. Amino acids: CASTGPGGSDQPQHF.

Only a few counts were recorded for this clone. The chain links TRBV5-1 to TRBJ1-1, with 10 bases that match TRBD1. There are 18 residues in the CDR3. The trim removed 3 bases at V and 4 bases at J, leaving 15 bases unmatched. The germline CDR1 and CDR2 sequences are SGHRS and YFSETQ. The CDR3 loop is CASSSLPGQGQGSTEAFF. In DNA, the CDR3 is TGCGCCAGCAGCTCCTTACCGGGACAGGGGCAAGGGAGCACTGAAGCTTTCTTT. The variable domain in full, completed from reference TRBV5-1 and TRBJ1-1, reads KAGVTQTPRYLIKTRGQQVTLSCSPISGHRSVSWYQQTPGQGLQFLFEYFSETQRNKGNFPGRFSGRQFSNSRSEMNVSTLELGDSALYLCASSSLPGQGQGSTEAFFGQGTRLTVV.

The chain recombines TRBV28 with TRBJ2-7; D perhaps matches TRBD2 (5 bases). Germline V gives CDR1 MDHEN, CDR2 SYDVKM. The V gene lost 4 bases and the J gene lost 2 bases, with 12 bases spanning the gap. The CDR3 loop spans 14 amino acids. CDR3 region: CASSSDGGPYEQYF. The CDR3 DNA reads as TGTGCCAGCAGTTCGGACGGAGGCCCCTACGAGCAGTACTTC.

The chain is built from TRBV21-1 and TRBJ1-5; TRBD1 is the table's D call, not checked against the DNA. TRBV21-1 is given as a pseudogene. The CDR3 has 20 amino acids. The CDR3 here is CASSKVARQGELNSNQPQHF. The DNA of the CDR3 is TGTGCCAGCAGCAAAGTGGCGAGACAGGGGGAATTAAATAGCAATCAGCCCCAGCATTTT.

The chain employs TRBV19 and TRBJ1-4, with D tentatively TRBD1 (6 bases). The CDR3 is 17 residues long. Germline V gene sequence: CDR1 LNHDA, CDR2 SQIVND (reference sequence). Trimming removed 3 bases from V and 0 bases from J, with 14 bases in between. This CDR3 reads CASSILGQGTTNEKLFF. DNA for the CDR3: TGTGCCAGTAGTATCTTAGGGCAGGGGACAACTAATGAAAAACTGTTTTTT.

The CDR3 sequence is CASSLTSTGVTEAFF. The CDR3 bases are TGTGCCAGCTCCCTCACATCCACGGGGGTGACTGAAGCTTTCTTT. This sequence joins TRBV18 and TRBJ1-1, with a tentative D call TRBD1 (5 bases). Trimming took 6 bases from V and 5 from J, leaving 19 bases between them. Germline V CDR1 and CDR2: KGHSH, LQKENI. The CDR3 contains 15 residues. Drawing the rest from reference TRBV18 and TRBJ1-1, the complete variable domain is NAGVMQNPRHLVRRRGQEARLRCSPMKGHSHVYWYRQLPEEGLKFMVYLQKENIIDESGMPKERFSAEFPKEGPSILRIQQVVRGDSAAYFCASSLTSTGVTEAFFGQGTRLTVV.

The DNA for the CDR3 is TGTGCCAGCAGCGTAGCGGTACAAGAGACCCAGTACTTC. This codes for CASSVAVQETQYF. J is TRBJ2-5 and V is TRBV9; D remains unclear. This CDR3 is built from 13 residues. Germline loops: CDR1 SGDLS, CDR2 YYNGEE. V lost 0 bases and J 2 bases, leaving 5 bases between the germline ends.

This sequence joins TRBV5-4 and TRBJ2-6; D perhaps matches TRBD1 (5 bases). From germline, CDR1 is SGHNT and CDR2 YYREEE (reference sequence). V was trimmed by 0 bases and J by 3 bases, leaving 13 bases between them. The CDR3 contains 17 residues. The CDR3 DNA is TGTGCCAGCAGCTTGGCCAGGGATTGGAATGGGGCCAACGTCCTGACTTTC. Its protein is CASSLARDWNGANVLTF.

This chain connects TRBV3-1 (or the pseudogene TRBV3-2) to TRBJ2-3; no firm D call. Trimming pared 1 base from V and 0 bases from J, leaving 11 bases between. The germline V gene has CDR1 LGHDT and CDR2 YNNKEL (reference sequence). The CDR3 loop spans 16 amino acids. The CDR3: CASSQGVSLSTDTQYF. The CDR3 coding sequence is TGTGCCAGCAGCCAAGGAGTGTCACTTAGCACAGATACGCAGTATTTT.

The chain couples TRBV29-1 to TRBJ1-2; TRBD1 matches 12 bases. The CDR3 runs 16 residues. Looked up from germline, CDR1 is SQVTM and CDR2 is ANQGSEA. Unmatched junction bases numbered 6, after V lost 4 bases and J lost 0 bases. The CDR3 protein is CSVAGQGASANYGYTF. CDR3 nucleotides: TGCAGCGTTGCGGGACAGGGGGCGTCGGCTAACTATGGCTACACCTTC.